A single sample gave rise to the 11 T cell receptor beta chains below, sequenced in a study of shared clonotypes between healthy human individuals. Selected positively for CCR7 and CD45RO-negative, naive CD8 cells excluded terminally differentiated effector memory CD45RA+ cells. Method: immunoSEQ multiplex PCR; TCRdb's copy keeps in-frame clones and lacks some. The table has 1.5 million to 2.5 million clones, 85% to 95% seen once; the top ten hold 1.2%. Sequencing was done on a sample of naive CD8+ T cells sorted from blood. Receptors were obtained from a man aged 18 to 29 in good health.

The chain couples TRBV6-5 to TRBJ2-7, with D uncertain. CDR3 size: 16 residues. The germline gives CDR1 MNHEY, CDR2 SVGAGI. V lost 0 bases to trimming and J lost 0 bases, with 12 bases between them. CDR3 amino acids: CASSYSDGAVSYEQYF. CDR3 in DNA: TGTGCCAGCAGTTACTCGGACGGTGCCGTCTCCTACGAGCAGTACTTC.

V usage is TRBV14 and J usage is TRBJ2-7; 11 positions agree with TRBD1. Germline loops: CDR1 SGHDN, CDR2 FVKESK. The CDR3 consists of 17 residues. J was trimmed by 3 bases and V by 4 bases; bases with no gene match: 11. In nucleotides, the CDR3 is TGTGCCAGCAGCCCATTTCTATCCGGGACAGGGGGCTACGAGCAGTACTTC. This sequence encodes CASSPFLSGTGGYEQYF. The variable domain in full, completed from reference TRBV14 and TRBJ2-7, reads EAGVTQFPSHSVIEKGQTVTLRCDPISGHDNLYWYRRVMGKEIKFLLHFVKESKQDESGMPNNRFLAERTGGTYSTLKVQPAELEDSGVYFCASSPFLSGTGGYEQYFGPGTRLTVT.

The CDR3 loop reads CAWSVTHRVHEQYF. The CDR3 DNA is TGTGCCTGGAGTGTTACCCACAGGGTCCACGAGCAGTACTTC. The V and J genes are TRBV30 and TRBJ2-7, with D possibly TRBD1 on 6 matching bases. The germline V gene has CDR1 GTSNPN and CDR2 SVGIG (reference sequence). V was clipped by 0 bases and J by 5 bases, with 14 bases between them. This CDR3 has 14 residues. Full variable domain (missing parts from reference TRBV30 and TRBJ2-7): SQTIHQWPATLVQPVGSPLSLECTVEGTSNPNLYWYRQAAGRGLQLLFYSVGIGQISSEVPQNLSASRPQDRQFILSSKKLLLSDSGFYLCAWSVTHRVHEQYFGPGTRLTVT.

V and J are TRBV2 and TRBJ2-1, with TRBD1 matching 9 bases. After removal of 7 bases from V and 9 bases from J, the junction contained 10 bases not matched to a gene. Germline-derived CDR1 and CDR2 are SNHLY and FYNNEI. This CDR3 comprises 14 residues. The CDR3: CASIEDRGLSEQFF. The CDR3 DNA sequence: TGTGCCAGCATTGAGGACAGGGGTCTTAGTGAGCAGTTCTTC.

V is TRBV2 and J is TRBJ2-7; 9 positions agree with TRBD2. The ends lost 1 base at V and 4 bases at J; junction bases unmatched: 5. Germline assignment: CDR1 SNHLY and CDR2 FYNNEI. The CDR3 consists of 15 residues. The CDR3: CASSEGAGGMYEQYF. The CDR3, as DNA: TGTGCCAGCAGTGAAGGAGCGGGAGGAATGTACGAGCAGTACTTC.

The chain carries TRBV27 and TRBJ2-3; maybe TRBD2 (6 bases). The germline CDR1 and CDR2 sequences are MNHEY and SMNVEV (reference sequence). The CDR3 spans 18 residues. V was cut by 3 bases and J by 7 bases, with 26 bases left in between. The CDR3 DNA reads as TGTGCCAGCAGTTTGGAGAGTGGAGGGGCAGTACCCCTTTATACGCAGTATTTT. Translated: CASSLESGGAVPLYTQYF.

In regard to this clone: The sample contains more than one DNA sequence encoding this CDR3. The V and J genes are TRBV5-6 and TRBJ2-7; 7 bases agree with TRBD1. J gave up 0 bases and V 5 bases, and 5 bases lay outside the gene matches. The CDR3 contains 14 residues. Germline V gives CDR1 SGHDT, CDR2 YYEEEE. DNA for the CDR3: TGTGCCAGCAGTTGGGACAGAAGCTCCTACGAGCAGTACTTC. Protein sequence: CASSWDRSSYEQYF.

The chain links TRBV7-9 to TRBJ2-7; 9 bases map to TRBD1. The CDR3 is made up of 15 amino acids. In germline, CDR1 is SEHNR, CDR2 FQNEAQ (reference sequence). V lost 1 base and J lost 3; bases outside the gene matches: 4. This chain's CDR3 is CASSLGDRENYEQYF. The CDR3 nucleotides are TGTGCCAGCAGCTTAGGGGACAGGGAAAACTACGAGCAGTACTTC. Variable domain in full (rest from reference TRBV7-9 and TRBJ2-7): DTGVSQNPRHKITKRGQNVTFRCDPISEHNRLYWYRQTLGQGPEFLTYFQNEAQLEKSRLLSDRFSAERPKGSFSTLEIQRTEQGDSAMYLCASSLGDRENYEQYFGPGTRLTVT.

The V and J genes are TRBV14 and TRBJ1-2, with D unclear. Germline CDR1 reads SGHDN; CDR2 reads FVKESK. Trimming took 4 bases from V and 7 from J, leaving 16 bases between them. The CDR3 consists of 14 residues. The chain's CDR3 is CASSPTDAAFGYTF. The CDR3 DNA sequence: TGTGCCAGCAGCCCGACGGATGCGGCCTTTGGCTACACCTTC.

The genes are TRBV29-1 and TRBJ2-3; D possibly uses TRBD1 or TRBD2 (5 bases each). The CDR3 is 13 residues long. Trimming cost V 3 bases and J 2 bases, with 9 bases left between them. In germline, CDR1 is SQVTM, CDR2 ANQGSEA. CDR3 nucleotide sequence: TGCAGCGTTGATATAGGGACCACAGATACGCAGTATTTT. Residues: CSVDIGTTDTQYF.

For the CDR3, the DNA is TGTGCCTGGAGTTTGGTGGCCGACTATGGCTACACCTTC. Its protein product is CAWSLVADYGYTF. The chain links TRBV30 to TRBJ1-2, with D unresolved. Trimming took off 2 bases at V and 3 bases at J, with 10 bases between the two ends. CDR3 length equals 13 residues. The germline CDR1 and CDR2 sequences are GTSNPN and SVGIG (reference sequence).